This TCR beta chain came from a study of T cell changes during pregnancy in multiple sclerosis. The data were produced by immunoSEQ multiplex PCR, yet TCRdb's version contains in-frame clones alone and is incomplete. The sample yields approximately 49,000 clones, almost 90% seen once. The CDR3 totals 16 residues. The V and J ends lost 7 bases and 7 bases, in that order; junction bases with no gene match: 18. Germline-derived CDR1 and CDR2 are SGHNT and YYREEE (reference sequence). The J gene is TRBJ2-3, the V gene TRBV5-4, with 7 positions matching TRBD2. This clonotype was sampled from a female donor in good health, enrolled as a control in a pregnancy study. The sequenced sample was peripheral blood, obtained after pregnancy. The CDR3 region is CASAPGGSLVRNTQYF. CDR3 sequence (DNA): TGTGCCAGCGCTCCCGGGGGGAGTTTAGTTCGAAATACGCAGTATTTT.